This T cell receptor beta chain was sequenced in a study of brain T cells in children with intractable seizures. To note about this clone: The same CDR3 can be traced to other DNA sequences in this sample.

The method was immunoSEQ multiplex PCR; TCRdb's version includes in-frame clones alone and lacks a portion of them. The data contain a few hundred thousand clones, about 93% of them singletons. Time point specified: blood from clinic visit 5 months post-surgery; TSC patient then seizure free. This specimen consisted of peripheral blood, obtained less than 6 months after surgery. This TCR derives from a boy younger than two with tuberous sclerosis and intractable seizures.

CDR3 sequence: CASRGYEQYF. For the CDR3, the DNA is TGTGCCAGCAGGGGATACGAGCAGTACTTC. This rearrangement joins TRBV25-1 to TRBJ2-7; no firm D call. The length of the CDR3 is 10 residues. The V end was cut by 6 bases, the J end by 4 bases, with 4 bases between. Germline V gene sequence: CDR1 MGHDK, CDR2 SYGVNS.